This entry concerns a single TCR beta chain. Its antigen remains unidentified. The V and J ends lost 3 bases and 3 bases, in that order; junction bases with no gene match: 5. Germline CDR1 LGHNA, CDR2 YSLEER. This CDR3 comprises 15 residues. This sample is part of a study of response to subunit inactivated influenza vaccine. Overall study findings and caveats: Each seasonal influenza vaccination, the authors suggested, recruits few new T cells.

TCRdb recomputed calls from the RT-PCR reads with MiXCR, one row per CDR3 protein. The sample includes about 500,000 distinct CDR3 sequences, 10% to 15% of them seen just once. The specimen was PBMCs from blood, collected roughly 47 days after vaccination. The genes are TRBV4-3 and TRBJ2-7, with TRBD2 matching over 10 bases. The clonotype comes from a man in his fifties or sixties who received an inactivated influenza vaccine. The CDR3 DNA reads as TGCGCCAGCAGCCAGGGACTAGCGAATATCTACGAGCAGTACTTC. This sequence encodes CASSQGLANIYEQYF.